Included here is one TCR beta chain sequence, with context. Its specificity is unknown. These data come from a study of T cell responses to AZD1222 COVID-19 vaccine. The study's findings and limits: Most donors were white British and more were female, and clonal diversity was possibly underestimated. The study reported that nearly half of spike-specific TCRs target unmutated variant regions.

Some clones are missing from TCRdb's copy, which holds only in-frame ones; the method was immunoSEQ multiplex PCR. The table records 75,000 to 100,000 clones, approximately 90% of them present only once. Losses at the gene ends were 6 bases for V and 10 bases for J; bases not matched to a gene: 9. The CDR3 has 14 residues. CDR1 is MNHEY, CDR2 SVGAGI, per germline. V usage is TRBV6-5 and J usage is TRBJ1-6; 7 bases agree with TRBD1. Sample: peripheral blood, taken on day 0 of AZD1222 vaccination. The clonotype was recovered from an adult in good health. CDR3 in DNA: TGTGCCAGCAGATCAAGACAGGGAACATCACCCCTCCACTTT. Protein product: CASRSRQGTSPLHF.